One sample yielded the 28 T cell receptor beta chains listed below, sequenced in a study of T cell responses to AZD1222 COVID-19 vaccine. TCRdb keeps only in-frame clones here, not all; method: immunoSEQ multiplex PCR. The table records more than 95,000 clones, 80% to 90% of them present only once. This specimen was peripheral blood, taken on day 0 of AZD1222 vaccination. These receptors originate from an adult in good health.

This rearrangement joins TRBV11-3 to TRBJ2-3; D might be TRBD1 or TRBD2, each matching 5 bases. This CDR3 has 15 amino acids. The germline V and J ends were trimmed by 4 bases and 0 bases, with 11 bases remaining between them. From germline, CDR1 is SGHNT and CDR2 YENEEA. This CDR3 is CASSSTGRSTDTQYF. The CDR3, as DNA: TGTGCCAGCAGCTCCACGGGACGGAGCACAGATACGCAGTATTTT.

The rearrangement joins TRBV5-5 to TRBJ2-5; D may be TRBD2 (6 bases). Germline assignment: CDR1 SGHKS and CDR2 YYEKEE (reference sequence). Trimming shortened V by 0 bases and J by 2 bases, and 14 bases separated the two germline ends. CDR3 length: 16 amino acids. The CDR3, as DNA: TGTGCCAGCAGCTTGGGGGGACTTTCTCAGCAAGAGACCCAGTACTTC. It yields the protein CASSLGGLSQQETQYF. Variable domain in full (rest from reference TRBV5-5 and TRBJ2-5): DAGVTQSPTHLIKTRGQQVTLRCSPISGHKSVSWYQQVLGQGPQFIFQYYEKEERGRGNFPDRFSARQFPNYSSELNVNALLLGDSALYLCASSLGGLSQQETQYFGPGTRLLVL.

V usage is TRBV27 and J usage is TRBJ2-1, with 10 bases that match TRBD2. This CDR3 contains 15 residues. V was clipped by 2 bases and J by 5 bases; unmatched bases: 3. In germline, CDR1 is MNHEY, CDR2 SMNVEV (reference sequence). This CDR3 is CASSLTSGDDNEQFF. CDR3 DNA sequence: TGTGCCAGCAGTTTAACTAGCGGGGACGACAATGAGCAGTTCTTC.

The V call is TRBV7-9, the J call TRBJ1-2; tentatively, D is TRBD1 (6 bases). The CDR3 is 12 amino acids. V was clipped by 4 bases and J by 8 bases, with 11 bases between them. The germline gives CDR1 SEHNR, CDR2 FQNEAQ (reference sequence). The CDR3 bases are TGTGCCAGCAGCTCCAGGGGAGGGGGCTACACCTTC. Its protein is CASSSRGGGYTF.

This chain joins TRBV27 and TRBJ2-7, with D perhaps TRBD1 (6 bases). V dropped 4 bases and J dropped 4 bases, with 11 bases sitting between them. Germline CDR1 is MNHEY and CDR2 is SMNVEV (reference sequence). The CDR3 covers 13 residues. In nucleotides, the CDR3 is TGTGCCAGCAGTTGGGGGCAAGGGTACGAGCAGTACTTC. It is translated as CASSWGQGYEQYF.

This chain joins TRBV7-9 and TRBJ1-2; D may be TRBD1 (5 bases). Trimming cost V 1 base and J 3 bases, with 6 bases left between them. The CDR3 has 13 amino acids. Germline V lookup: CDR1 SEHNR, CDR2 FQNEAQ (reference sequence). Here the CDR3 DNA reads TGTGCCAGCAGCTTAGTAGGGGACTATGGCTACACCTTC. It encodes CASSLVGDYGYTF.

This clone has a handful of counts. This sequence joins TRBV19 and TRBJ2-5, with 7 bases fitting TRBD2. J was trimmed by 5 bases and V by 3 bases; bases with no gene match: 9. This CDR3 spans 15 amino acids. CDR1 LNHDA and CDR2 SQIVND come from the germline V gene (reference sequence). For the CDR3, the DNA is TGTGCCAGTAGTATGAGCGGGGCCCAGAGGGAGACCCAGTACTTC. The encoded protein is CASSMSGAQRETQYF.

This clone has at least ten counts. The J gene is TRBJ2-4, the V gene TRBV11-2; 9 bases are shared with TRBD2. Per the germline V gene, CDR1 is SGHAT and CDR2 is FQNNGV. Trimming cost V 3 bases and J 8 bases; bases outside gene matches: 8. The length of the CDR3 is 15 residues. This CDR3 is CASSLGGRAEDIQYF. DNA of the CDR3: TGTGCCAGCAGCTTGGGCGGGAGGGCCGAGGACATTCAGTACTTC.

The genes are TRBV7-2 and TRBJ2-7; 8 bases fit TRBD2. This CDR3 spans 15 amino acids. V trimming: 1 base; J trimming: 4 bases; junction bases outside the gene matches: 6. Germline loops: CDR1 SGHTA, CDR2 FQGNSA. The CDR3 region is CASSLEAGASYEQYF. The CDR3 DNA reads as TGTGCCAGCAGCTTAGAAGCGGGAGCGAGTTACGAGCAGTACTTC.

This clone was counted a single time. The V call is TRBV19, the J call TRBJ1-2; 8 bases align to TRBD1. The trim removed 8 bases at V and 8 bases at J, leaving 13 bases unmatched. The germline V gene encodes CDR1 LNHDA and CDR2 SQIVND (reference sequence). The CDR3 contains 14 residues. DNA of the CDR3: TGTGCCAGTCAGGGACAGGCGGGGCATGGCGGCTACACCTTC. Translated, it gives CASQGQAGHGGYTF.

V and J are TRBV19 and TRBJ2-3, with a weak D call TRBD1 (6 bases). Deletions cut 2 bases from V and 2 bases from J, with 14 bases between. The CDR3 is made up of 16 amino acids. Germline CDR1 is LNHDA and CDR2 is SQIVND (reference sequence). CDR3: CASSIRTVQLTDTQYF. DNA of the CDR3: TGTGCCAGTAGTATACGGACAGTCCAACTCACAGATACGCAGTATTTT. Combining the CDR3 with reference TRBV19 and TRBJ2-3 gives the whole variable domain DGGITQSPKYLFRKEGQNVTLSCEQNLNHDAMYWYRQDPGQGLRLIYYSQIVNDFQKGDIAEGYSVSREKKESFPLTVTSAQKNPTAFYLCASSIRTVQLTDTQYFGPGTRLTVL.

The chain uses TRBV7-2 and TRBJ2-2; D is unresolved. The CDR3 length is 12 residues. Trimming pared 5 bases from V and 7 bases from J, leaving 8 bases between. Germline lookup yields CDR1 SGHTA and CDR2 FQGNSA. The CDR3 sequence is CASSPFSGELFF. CDR3 DNA: TGTGCCAGCAGCCCTTTTAGCGGGGAGCTGTTTTTT. The full variable domain, rest sourced from reference TRBV7-2 and TRBJ2-2, is GAGVSQSPSNKVTEKGKDVELRCDPISGHTALYWYRQSLGQGLEFLIYFQGNSAPDKSGLPSDRFSAERTGGSVSTLTIQRTQQEDSAVYLCASSPFSGELFFGEGSRLTVL.

This clone appeared a single time. V is TRBV4-3 and J is TRBJ1-3, with a tentative D call TRBD1 (6 bases). The CDR3 is 15 residues long. In germline, CDR1 is LGHNA, CDR2 YSLEER. Trimming stripped 0 bases from V and 4 bases from J, with 10 bases between. CDR3: CASSQEWGPGNTIYF. The CDR3 DNA reads as TGCGCCAGCAGCCAAGAGTGGGGGCCCGGAAACACCATATATTTT.

The chain combines TRBV6-4 with TRBJ2-1; D not certain. The CDR3 runs to 15 residues. The germline CDR1 and CDR2 sequences are MRHNA and SNTAGT. Trimming removed 4 bases at V and 3 bases at J, with 13 bases between. The CDR3 protein is CASSVGRMDYNEQFF. In DNA form, the CDR3 reads TGTGCCAGCAGTGTAGGGCGAATGGACTACAATGAGCAGTTCTTC.

V and J are TRBV6-5 and TRBJ2-2; D might be TRBD1 or TRBD2, each matching 6 bases. Germline assignment: CDR1 MNHEY and CDR2 SVGAGI. The CDR3 sequence is 15 residues long. The germline V and J ends were trimmed by 2 bases and 4 bases, with 11 bases remaining between them. CDR3 in DNA: TGTGCCAGCAGTTACGGCAGGGGAGGCACCGGGGAGCTGTTTTTT. Protein sequence: CASSYGRGGTGELFF.

The gene calls are TRBV27 and TRBJ1-5; D remains unclear. This CDR3 spans 15 amino acids. V was cut by 2 bases and J by 7 bases, with 15 bases left in between. CDR1 is MNHEY and CDR2 is SMNVEV in the germline V gene (reference sequence). CDR3 in DNA: TGTGCCAGCAGTTTAGGGGTCCCCGGGCCCCAGCCCCAGCATTTT. This sequence encodes CASSLGVPGPQPQHF.

This chain uses TRBV3-1 (or the pseudogene TRBV3-2) with TRBJ2-6; D is ambiguous. The CDR3 runs to 19 residues. The germline CDR1 and CDR2 sequences are LGHDT and YNNKEL (reference sequence). Trimming took off 1 base at V and 0 bases at J, with 16 bases between the two ends. The CDR3 nucleotides are TGTGCCAGCAGCCAAGTCGCGCTCGACGGTTACTCTGGGGCCAACGTCCTGACTTTC. Residues: CASSQVALDGYSGANVLTF.

The chain links TRBV7-9 to TRBJ1-2; D call uncertain. Looked up from germline, CDR1 is SEHNR and CDR2 is FQNEAQ (reference sequence). V was clipped by 9 bases and J by 4 bases, with 18 bases between them. This CDR3 has 14 residues. The CDR3 DNA follows: TGTGCCAGTCTAGACACCGGAAGCGGCTATGGCTACACCTTC. Its translation: CASLDTGSGYGYTF.

The V gene is TRBV28, the J gene TRBJ1-1, with 7 nucleotides matching TRBD1. V dropped 4 bases and J dropped 10; count of bases not matched to a gene: 9. Germline lookup yields CDR1 MDHEN and CDR2 SYDVKM. CDR3 length equals 13 residues. CDR3 DNA sequence: TGTGCCAGCAGTTCGAGACAGGGCTGGGTAGCTTTCTTT. Its protein is CASSSRQGWVAFF.

The sample holds one count of this clone. The chain joins TRBV24-1 to TRBJ2-1; TRBD2 agrees at 10 bases. Germline assignment: CDR1 KGHDR and CDR2 SFDVKD. J lost 1 base, V lost 10 bases, and 12 bases had no gene match. The CDR3 loop spans 17 amino acids. This CDR3 is CATVERTSGFSYNEQFF. The CDR3 coding sequence is TGTGCCACTGTAGAACGGACTAGCGGCTTTTCCTACAATGAGCAGTTCTTC.

The rearrangement uses TRBV14 and TRBJ1-2; the D is unclear. Per the germline V gene, CDR1 is SGHDN and CDR2 is FVKESK. V lost 0 bases to trimming and J lost 4 bases, with 6 bases between them. This CDR3 region has 13 residues. The chain's CDR3 is CASSQEVSYGYTF. The CDR3 nucleotides read TGTGCCAGCAGCCAAGAGGTCAGCTATGGCTACACCTTC.

V is TRBV4-3 and J is TRBJ1-2, with D possibly being TRBD1 (5 bases). From germline, CDR1 is LGHNA and CDR2 YSLEER. CDR3 length: 17 amino acids. Trimming took off 0 bases at V and 4 bases at J, with 18 bases between the two ends. CDR3 nucleotide sequence: TGCGCCAGCAGCCAAGATCGACCAGGGAGCCTTTTCTATGGCTACACCTTC. This translates into CASSQDRPGSLFYGYTF.

This chain connects TRBV7-9 to TRBJ1-2; D gene uncertain. Germline values: CDR1 SEHNR, CDR2 FQNEAQ (reference sequence). Trimming pared 3 bases from V and 4 bases from J, leaving 9 bases between. The CDR3 contains 13 residues. CDR3 coding DNA: TGTGCCAGCAGCTTTGCCAGATCCTATGGCTACACCTTC. As protein: CASSFARSYGYTF.

The chain has TRBV6-5 and TRBJ1-6; D remains unclear. Germline V gene lookup returns CDR1 MNHEY and CDR2 SVGAGI. With 10 bases removed from V and 5 bases from J, the gap between germline ends came to 12 bases. This CDR3 comprises 13 residues. The CDR3 here is CATTGNHNSPLHF. The CDR3 nucleotides are TGTGCCACCACGGGCAACCATAATTCACCCCTCCACTTT.

The gene calls are TRBV28 and TRBJ1-5, with D perhaps matching TRBD1 (6 bases). The germline V gene encodes CDR1 MDHEN and CDR2 SYDVKM. The V and J ends lost 6 bases and 4 bases respectively, with 13 bases between them. The CDR3 runs 14 residues. Written as DNA, the CDR3 is TGTGCCAGCAGCATAGGGCAGGGGAATCAGCCCCAGCATTTT. Protein sequence: CASSIGQGNQPQHF.

The V call is TRBV28, the J call TRBJ1-5; D call uncertain. V was pared by 3 bases and J by 7 bases, with 25 bases between. CDR1 is MDHEN and CDR2 is SYDVKM in the germline V gene. The CDR3 has 18 residues. This chain's CDR3 is CASSLRERAGGRSQPQHF. The CDR3 DNA is TGTGCCAGCAGTTTGCGGGAAAGGGCCGGAGGAAGAAGCCAGCCCCAGCATTTT.

The chain has TRBV27 and TRBJ1-2, with TRBD1 matching 7 bases. Per germline, CDR1 MNHEY and CDR2 SMNVEV (reference sequence). The J segment lost 4 bases and the V segment lost 4 bases, leaving 9 bases of the junction unmatched. There are 15 residues in the CDR3. The CDR3 spells CASSSGQALRYGYTF. In DNA form, the CDR3 reads TGTGCCAGCAGTTCCGGACAGGCTCTCCGCTATGGCTACACCTTC.

The chain recombines TRBV7-2 with TRBJ1-3; D is unclear. The CDR3 spans 13 residues. Germline V gene sequence: CDR1 SGHTA, CDR2 FQGNSA. V dropped 4 bases and J dropped 0 bases, with 4 bases sitting between them. The CDR3 nucleotides are TGTGCCAGCAGCTCCGACTCTGGAAACACCATATATTTT. Translated: CASSSDSGNTIYF. Complete variable domain (other parts from reference TRBV7-2 and TRBJ1-3): GAGVSQSPSNKVTEKGKDVELRCDPISGHTALYWYRQSLGQGLEFLIYFQGNSAPDKSGLPSDRFSAERTGGSVSTLTIQRTQQEDSAVYLCASSSDSGNTIYFGEGSWLTVV.